This T cell receptor beta chain was sequenced in a study of cytomegalovirus exposure and HLA in healthy donors. Amplification used 60 Vbeta primers and 13 Jbeta primers. Libraries were prepared by immunoSEQ multiplex PCR; TCRdb keeps only in-frame clonotypes and omits some of them. Among tens of thousands of clones, around 81% were seen once, and the ten largest hold under 2%. Broader study findings: Most TCR beta V segments were productive about 90% or about 30% of the time in an earlier analysis. More clonal expansion characterized HLA-associated TCR beta chains than equally common others in a later analysis.

About this clone itself: Its antigen is unidentified.

Germline CDR1 and CDR2: SGHRS and YFSETQ. The CDR3 is 15 residues long. Trimming took 4 bases from V and 3 from J; bases not matched to a gene: 5. The donors (healthy individuals) were bone marrow donors. The chain uses TRBV5-1 and TRBJ2-2; TRBD1 matches at 8 bases. This clonotype originated in a woman in her twenties or thirties in good health and CMV-seronegative. The sequenced sample was PBMCs. The CDR3 spells CASSTGQGDTGELFF. For the CDR3, the DNA is TGCGCCAGCAGCACAGGACAGGGAGACACCGGGGAGCTGTTTTTT. Full variable domain (missing parts from reference TRBV5-1 and TRBJ2-2): KAGVTQTPRYLIKTRGQQVTLSCSPISGHRSVSWYQQTPGQGLQFLFEYFSETQRNKGNFPGRFSGRQFSNSRSEMNVSTLELGDSALYLCASSTGQGDTGELFFGEGSRLTVL.